The rows below give T cell receptor beta chains drawn from one sample of a study of blood T cell repertoires in COVID-19. TCRdb's table, derived via immunoSEQ multiplex PCR, lists solely in-frame clones and lacks some. The sample lists 100,000 to 150,000 clones, about nine tenths occurring once. Sequencing was carried out using peripheral blood. These receptors were taken from a woman aged 70-85 years with COVID-19, enrolled during active disease. Each CDR3 is given without its conserved first and last residue. For some rows the clone size is stated as once, few or many, or as a class when expanded; others skip it.

J gene	clone size	V gene	CDR3 protein
TRBJ2-5	.	TRBV27	ASSQNRGQETQY
TRBJ2-1	.	TRBV7-2	ASTSREGGGNNEQF
TRBJ1-5	once	TRBV19	ASSIRGGPQH
TRBJ2-1	.	TRBV2	ASSQGLLEQF
TRBJ1-1	once	TRBV5-6	ASSLGRGPNTEAF
TRBJ2-2	.	TRBV9	ASSIDRTPLPFTGELF
TRBJ2-5	.	TRBV5-1	ASREAGLGQETQY
TRBJ2-7	.	TRBV5-5	ASSLLAEYEQY
TRBJ1-2	once	TRBV24-1	ATSGGPGQVNYGYT
TRBJ1-6	.	TRBV10-1	ASSLNRGRGSPLH
TRBJ2-2	.	TRBV12-1	ASSPRQDGELF
TRBJ1-6	.	TRBV7-9	ASRSGQHNSPLH
TRBJ1-1	once	TRBV27	ASRQGGGQAF
TRBJ1-1	.	TRBV7-2	ASSGQTGTDTEAF
TRBJ2-7	.	TRBV2	ASSADRGKEQY
TRBJ1-2	.	TRBV27	ASSFQGGGYT
TRBJ1-5	.	TRBV30	AWSAGGVGQPQH
TRBJ2-4	.	TRBV30	AWSGDRGAKNIQY
TRBJ2-7	.	TRBV10-3	AISDPTGQEAEQY
TRBJ2-5	few	TRBV9	ASSPSGGRGETQY
TRBJ1-2	.	TRBV11-2	ASSATQDRDNYGYT
TRBJ1-3	.	TRBV2	ASREGTTQYSGNTIY
TRBJ1-1	.	TRBV6-5	ASTEVGVNTEAF
TRBJ2-5	.	TRBV30	AWSVGTRTQETQY
TRBJ1-2	.	TRBV7-9	ASSVVQGPLSNYGYT
TRBJ1-4	.	TRBV6-6	ASSYRGGEKLF
TRBJ1-2	.	TRBV19	ASSLQGALGYT
TRBJ1-2	.	TRBV5-1	ASSSGQGAVGYT
TRBJ2-7	.	TRBV6-2/TRBV6-3	ASSYGGAYSYEQY
TRBJ2-7	once	TRBV5-6	ASSLVVGAGREQY